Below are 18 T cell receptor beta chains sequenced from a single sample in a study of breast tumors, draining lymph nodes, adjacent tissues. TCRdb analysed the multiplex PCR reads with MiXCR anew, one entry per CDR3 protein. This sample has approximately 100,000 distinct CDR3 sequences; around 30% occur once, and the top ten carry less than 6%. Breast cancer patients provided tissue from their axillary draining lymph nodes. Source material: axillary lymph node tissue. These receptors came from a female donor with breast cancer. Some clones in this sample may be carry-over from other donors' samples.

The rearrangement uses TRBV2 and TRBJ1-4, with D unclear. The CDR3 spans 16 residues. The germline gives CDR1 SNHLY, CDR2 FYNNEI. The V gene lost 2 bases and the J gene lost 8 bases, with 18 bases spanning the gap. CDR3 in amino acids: CASSESRSTRREKLFF. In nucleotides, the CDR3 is TGTGCCAGCAGTGAATCTAGATCAACCAGGCGGGAAAAACTGTTTTTT. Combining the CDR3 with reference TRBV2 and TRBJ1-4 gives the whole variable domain EPEVTQTPSHQVTQMGQEVILRCVPISNHLYFYWYRQILGQKVEFLVSFYNNEISEKSEIFDDQFSVERPDGSNFTLKIRSTKLEDSAMYFCASSESRSTRREKLFFGSGTQLSVL.

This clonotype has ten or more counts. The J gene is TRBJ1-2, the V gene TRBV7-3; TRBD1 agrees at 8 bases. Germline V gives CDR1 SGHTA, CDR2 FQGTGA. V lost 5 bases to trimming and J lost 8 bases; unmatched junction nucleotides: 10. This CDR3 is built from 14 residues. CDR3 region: CASSPTGQGEGYTF. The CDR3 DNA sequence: TGTGCCAGCAGCCCTACCGGACAGGGCGAGGGCTACACCTTC.

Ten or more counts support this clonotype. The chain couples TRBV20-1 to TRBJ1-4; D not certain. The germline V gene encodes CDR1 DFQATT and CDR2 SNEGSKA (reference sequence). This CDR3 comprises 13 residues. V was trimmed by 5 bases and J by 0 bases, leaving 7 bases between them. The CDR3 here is CSALQATNEKLFF. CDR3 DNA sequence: TGCAGTGCTCTGCAGGCAACTAATGAAAAACTGTTTTTT.

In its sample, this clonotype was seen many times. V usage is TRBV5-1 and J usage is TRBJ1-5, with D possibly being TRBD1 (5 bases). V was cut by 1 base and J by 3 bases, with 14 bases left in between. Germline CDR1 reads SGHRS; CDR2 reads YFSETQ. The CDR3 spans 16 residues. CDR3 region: CASSLTGLWDNQPQHF. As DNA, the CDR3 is TGCGCCAGCAGCTTGACAGGCCTTTGGGACAATCAGCCCCAGCATTTT. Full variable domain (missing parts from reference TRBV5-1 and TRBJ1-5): KAGVTQTPRYLIKTRGQQVTLSCSPISGHRSVSWYQQTPGQGLQFLFEYFSETQRNKGNFPGRFSGRQFSNSRSEMNVSTLELGDSALYLCASSLTGLWDNQPQHFGDGTRLSIL.

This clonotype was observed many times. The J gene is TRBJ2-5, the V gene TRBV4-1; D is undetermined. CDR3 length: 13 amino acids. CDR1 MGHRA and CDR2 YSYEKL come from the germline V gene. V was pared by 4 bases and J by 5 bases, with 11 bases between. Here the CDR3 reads CASSPPGRETQYF. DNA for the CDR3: TGCGCCAGCAGCCCCCCCGGCCGGGAGACCCAGTACTTC.

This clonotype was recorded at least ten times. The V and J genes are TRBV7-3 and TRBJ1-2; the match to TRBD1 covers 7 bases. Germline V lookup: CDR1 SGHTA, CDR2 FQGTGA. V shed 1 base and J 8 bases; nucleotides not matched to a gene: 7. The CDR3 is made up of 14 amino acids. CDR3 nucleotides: TGTGCCAGCAGCTTAAATATCCAGGGGGACGGCTACACCTTC. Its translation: CASSLNIQGDGYTF.

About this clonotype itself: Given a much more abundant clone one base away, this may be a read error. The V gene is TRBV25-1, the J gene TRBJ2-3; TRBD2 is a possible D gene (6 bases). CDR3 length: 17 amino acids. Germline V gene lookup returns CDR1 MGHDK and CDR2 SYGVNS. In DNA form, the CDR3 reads TGTGCCGGCAGTTTACTGGGGGAGGCACTGCGCACAGATACGCAGTATTTT. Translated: CAGSLLGEALRTDTQYF.

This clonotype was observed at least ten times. This CDR3 reads CASRPQANYGYTF. Written as DNA, the CDR3 is TGTGCCAGCAGGCCCCAGGCTAACTATGGCTACACCTTC. The chain carries TRBV6-5 and TRBJ1-2; D not resolved. The CDR3 contains 13 residues. V was shortened by 6 bases and J by 0 bases, with 8 bases between the two germline ends. Germline values: CDR1 MNHEY, CDR2 SVGAGI.

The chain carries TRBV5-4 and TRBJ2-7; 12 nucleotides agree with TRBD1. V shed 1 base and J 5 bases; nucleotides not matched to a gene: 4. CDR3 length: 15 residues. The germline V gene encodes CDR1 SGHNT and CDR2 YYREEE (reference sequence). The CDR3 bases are TGTGCCAGCAGCTTGCCGGGACAGGGGGCCCACGAGCAGTACTTC. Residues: CASSLPGQGAHEQYF.

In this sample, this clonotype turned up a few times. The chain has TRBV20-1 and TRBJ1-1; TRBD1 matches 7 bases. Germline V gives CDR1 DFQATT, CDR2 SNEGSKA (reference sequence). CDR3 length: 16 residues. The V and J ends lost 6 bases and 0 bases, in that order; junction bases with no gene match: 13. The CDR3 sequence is CSAPMVGTELNTEAFF. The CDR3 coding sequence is TGCAGTGCCCCGATGGTCGGGACAGAGCTGAACACTGAAGCTTTCTTT.

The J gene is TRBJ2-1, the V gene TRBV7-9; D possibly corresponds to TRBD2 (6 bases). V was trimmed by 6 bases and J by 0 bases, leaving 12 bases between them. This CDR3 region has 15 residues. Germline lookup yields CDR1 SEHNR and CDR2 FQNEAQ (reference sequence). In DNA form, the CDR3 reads TGTGCCAGCAGACTCGGGAGTTACTCCTACAATGAGCAGTTCTTC. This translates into CASRLGSYSYNEQFF.

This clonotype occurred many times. The CDR3 sequence: CSARRDNYGYTF. CDR3 DNA: TGCAGTGCTAGGCGGGATAACTATGGCTACACCTTC. The gene calls are TRBV20-1 and TRBJ1-2; D ambiguous. V was shortened by 3 bases and J by 1 base, with 6 bases between the two germline ends. Germline V gives CDR1 DFQATT, CDR2 SNEGSKA (reference sequence). The CDR3 loop spans 12 amino acids.

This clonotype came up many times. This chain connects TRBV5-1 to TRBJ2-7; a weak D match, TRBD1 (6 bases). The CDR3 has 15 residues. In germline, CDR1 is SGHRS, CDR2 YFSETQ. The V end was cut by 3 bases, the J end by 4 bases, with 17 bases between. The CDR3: CASSSADQGIYEQYF. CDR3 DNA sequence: TGCGCCAGCAGCTCAGCGGACCAGGGGATTTACGAGCAGTACTTC.

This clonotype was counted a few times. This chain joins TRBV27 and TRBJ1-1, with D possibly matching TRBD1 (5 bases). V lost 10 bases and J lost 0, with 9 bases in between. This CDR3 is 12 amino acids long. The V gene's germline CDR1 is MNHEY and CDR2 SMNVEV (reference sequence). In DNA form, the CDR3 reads TGTGCCACAGGGCAGATGAACACTGAAGCTTTCTTT. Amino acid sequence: CATGQMNTEAFF.

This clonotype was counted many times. CDR3 amino acids: CASSQDDGRGLFFAGANVLTF. The DNA of the CDR3 is TGTGCCAGCAGCCAAGATGACGGCAGGGGGCTATTTTTTGCTGGGGCCAACGTCCTGACTTTC. The gene calls are TRBV14 and TRBJ2-6, with TRBD1 identical over 8 bases. The junction had 15 bases not matched to a gene; V was cut back by 0 bases and J by 2 bases. The germline V gene encodes CDR1 SGHDN and CDR2 FVKESK. The CDR3 runs to 21 residues.

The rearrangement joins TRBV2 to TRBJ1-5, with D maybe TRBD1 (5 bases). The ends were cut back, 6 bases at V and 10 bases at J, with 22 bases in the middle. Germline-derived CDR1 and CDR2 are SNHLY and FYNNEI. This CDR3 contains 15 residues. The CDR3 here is CASRNRGLENSPQHF. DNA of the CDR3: TGTGCCAGCAGGAATAGGGGTTTAGAGAATTCACCCCAGCATTTT.

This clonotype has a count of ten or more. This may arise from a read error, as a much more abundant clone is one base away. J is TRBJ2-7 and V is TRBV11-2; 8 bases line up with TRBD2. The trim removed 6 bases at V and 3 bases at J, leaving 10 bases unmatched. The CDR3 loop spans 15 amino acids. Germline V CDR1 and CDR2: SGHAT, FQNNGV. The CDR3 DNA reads TGTGCCAGCAGTCTAGAGACTAGCGCTATCTACGAGCAGTACTTC. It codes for CASSLETSAIYEQYF.

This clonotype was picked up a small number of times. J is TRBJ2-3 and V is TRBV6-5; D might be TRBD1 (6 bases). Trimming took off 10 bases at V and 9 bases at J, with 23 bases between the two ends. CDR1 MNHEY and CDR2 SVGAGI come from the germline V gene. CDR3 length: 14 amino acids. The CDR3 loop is CATNPGTGFSTQYF. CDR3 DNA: TGTGCCACCAATCCCGGTACAGGGTTTTCCACGCAGTATTTT.